This is a list of T cell receptor beta chains from one sample in a study of cytomegalovirus exposure and HLA in healthy donors. Sequencing was performed with immunoSEQ multiplex PCR; in TCRdb, only in-frame clones are kept and a portion is missing. The repertoire holds some 150,000 clones, roughly nine tenths seen once, with 3.3% in the top ten. Sequenced sample: PBMCs. Source of these receptors: a woman aged 18 to 35 in good health and CMV-seropositive. Both conserved end residues are part of each CDR3. D genes are given only for firm matches. Expanded clones get a size class; other rows say once, few or many, or leave the size out.

TRBV27	.	TRBJ2-1	TRBD2	CASRPPGLAGEGGNEQFF	TGTGCCAGCAGACCCCCGGGACTAGCGGGAGAGGGGGGGAATGAGCAGTTCTTC
TRBV9	.	TRBJ2-2	.	CASSVGPANTGELFF	TGTGCCAGCAGCGTAGGTCCCGCGAACACCGGGGAGCTGTTTTTT
TRBV5-1	once	TRBJ2-5	TRBD1	CASSLVRDRGETQYF	TGCGCCAGCAGCTTGGTCCGGGACAGGGGGGAGACCCAGTACTTC
TRBV4-3	.	TRBJ2-5	.	CASSQAPAPGETQYF	TGCGCCAGCAGCCAAGCCCCCGCTCCCGGAGAGACCCAGTACTTC
TRBV6-5	.	TRBJ2-5	.	CASRRGQLTETQYF	TGTGCCAGCAGACGAGGCCAGCTTACGGAGACCCAGTACTTC
TRBV4-2	.	TRBJ1-5	.	CASSQVGGNQPQHF	TGTGCCAGCAGCCAAGTTGGAGGTAATCAGCCCCAGCATTTT
TRBV4-2	.	TRBJ1-4	.	CASSQGGVGEKLFF	TGTGCCAGCAGCCAAGGGGGCGTGGGCGAAAAACTGTTTTTT
TRBV11-3	once	TRBJ2-5	TRBD2	CASSLDQGAGIAGETQYF	TGTGCCAGCAGCTTAGATCAGGGAGCTGGGATAGCGGGAGAGACCCAGTACTTC
TRBV18	.	TRBJ2-6	TRBD1	CASSPPTGGTGANVLTF	TGTGCCAGCTCACCACCGACAGGGGGAACTGGGGCCAACGTCCTGACTTTC
TRBV14	.	TRBJ2-7	.	CASSRGGGETYEQYF	TGTGCCAGCAGCAGGGGGGGAGGGGAAACCTACGAGCAGTACTTC
TRBV10-3	.	TRBJ2-3	.	CATRNSGDTDTQYF	TGTGCCACTAGGAATAGCGGAGACACAGATACGCAGTATTTT
TRBV4-1	.	TRBJ2-5	TRBD1	CASSQVLRTGQETQYF	TGCGCCAGCAGCCAAGTCTTGCGGACAGGACAAGAGACCCAGTACTTC
TRBV30	.	TRBJ1-3	TRBD1	CAGTGVQSGNTIYF	TGTGCCGGGACAGGGGTTCAGTCTGGAAACACCATATATTTT
TRBV11-3	.	TRBJ1-3	.	CASSFPSVGNTIYF	TGTGCCAGCAGCTTTCCTTCAGTGGGAAACACCATATATTTT
TRBV18	few	TRBJ1-1	TRBD1	CASSLTGQGLNTEAFF	TGTGCCAGCTCACTGACTGGACAGGGGCTGAACACTGAAGCTTTCTTT
TRBV7-9	.	TRBJ2-2	.	CASSTLGGTGANTGELFF	TGTGCCAGCAGCACCCTCGGTGGAACGGGAGCGAACACCGGGGAGCTGTTTTTT
TRBV4-2	.	TRBJ2-7	TRBD2	CASSQRLAGSYEQYF	TGTGCCAGCAGCCAAAGACTAGCGGGATCCTACGAGCAGTACTTC
TRBV25-1	.	TRBJ2-2	TRBD1	CASSDPDRGETGELFF	TGTGCCAGCAGTGATCCCGACAGGGGGGAGACCGGGGAGCTGTTTTTT
TRBV7-9	.	TRBJ2-7	.	CASSHLGQTYEQYF	TGTGCCAGCAGCCACCTGGGACAAACCTACGAGCAGTACTTC
TRBV6-5	.	TRBJ2-3	.	CASTSLGGADTQYF	TGTGCCAGCACCTCCCTCGGAGGAGCAGATACGCAGTATTTT
TRBV28	.	TRBJ1-5	.	CASSLEGSSNQPQHF	TGTGCCAGCAGTTTAGAGGGATCGAGCAATCAGCCCCAGCATTTT
TRBV29-1	.	TRBJ1-1	.	CSVVPRRGTEAFF	TGCAGCGTTGTCCCCCGAAGGGGCACTGAAGCTTTCTTT
TRBV4-1	.	TRBJ2-1	TRBD2	CASSAPGTSYRNEQFF	TGCGCCAGCAGCGCCCCCGGGACTAGTTATCGGAATGAGCAGTTCTTC
TRBV5-6	.	TRBJ2-6	.	CASSLAGSGANVLTF	TGTGCCAGCAGCTTGGCAGGCTCTGGGGCCAACGTCCTGACTTTC
TRBV9	.	TRBJ1-2	.	CASGKTGLYGYTF	TGTGCCAGCGGAAAAACAGGCCTCTATGGCTACACCTTC
TRBV7-2	.	TRBJ2-7	.	CASSPLGGDEQYF	TGTGCCAGCAGCCCGCTTGGAGGGGACGAGCAGTACTTC
TRBV6-4	.	TRBJ1-3	.	CASNARLGSSGNTIYF	TGTGCCAGCAATGCTCGCCTCGGGAGCTCTGGAAACACCATATATTTT
TRBV9	.	TRBJ1-5	TRBD1	CASSYGTGDQPQHF	TGTGCCAGCAGCTACGGGACAGGGGATCAGCCCCAGCATTTT
TRBV7-9	.	TRBJ1-2	TRBD1	CASSPGTADNYGYTF	TGTGCCAGCAGCCCCGGGACAGCCGACAACTATGGCTACACCTTC
TRBV6-1	.	TRBJ2-7	.	CASRPDRGGYEQYF	TGTGCCAGCAGGCCAGACAGGGGAGGGTACGAGCAGTACTTC
TRBV28	.	TRBJ2-6	.	CASSLSGGTGANVLTF	TGTGCCAGCAGTTTATCGGGGGGCACTGGGGCCAACGTCCTGACTTTC
TRBV6-1	.	TRBJ2-5	.	CASSEAVPGEPQKGETQYF	TGTGCCAGCAGTGAAGCGGTGCCAGGGGAACCCCAAAAAGGTGAGACCCAGTACTTC
TRBV6-5	once	TRBJ2-5	TRBD1	CASSPGTGGVETQYF	TGTGCCAGCAGCCCCGGGACAGGGGGCGTAGAGACCCAGTACTTC
TRBV19	.	TRBJ1-1	.	CASRPTGTDTEAFF	TGTGCCAGTAGACCGACAGGTACGGACACTGAAGCTTTCTTT
TRBV5-1	.	TRBJ1-4	.	CASSVDRKNEKLFF	TGCGCCAGCAGCGTGGACAGAAAGAATGAAAAACTGTTTTTT
TRBV7-9	.	TRBJ2-2	TRBD2	CASSLTSGVMNTGELFF	TGTGCCAGCAGCCTCACTAGCGGAGTAATGAACACCGGGGAGCTGTTTTTT
TRBV18	.	TRBJ2-3	TRBD1	CASSPRTGKSTDTQYF	TGTGCCAGCTCACCTCGGACAGGGAAAAGCACAGATACGCAGTATTTT
TRBV10-3	once	TRBJ2-7	TRBD1	CAISLTGGLYEQYF	TGTGCCATCAGTTTAACAGGGGGCTTATACGAGCAGTACTTC
TRBV25-1	.	TRBJ2-7	.	CASSSPADTAYEQYF	TGTGCCAGCAGTTCCCCCGCCGACACCGCCTACGAGCAGTACTTC
TRBV7-2	.	TRBJ2-5	TRBD2	CASSRTGTSGETQYF	TGTGCCAGCAGTCGCACCGGGACTAGCGGCGAGACCCAGTACTTC
TRBV9	.	TRBJ1-1	.	CASSVEPNAGNTEAFF	TGTGCCAGCAGCGTTGAACCGAATGCAGGGAACACTGAAGCTTTCTTT
TRBV19	.	TRBJ2-7	TRBD2	CASSMGGDGAYEQYF	TGTGCCAGTAGTATGGGGGGGGACGGAGCCTACGAGCAGTACTTC
TRBV15	.	TRBJ2-7	.	CATQHGVDGAQYF	TGTGCCACCCAACACGGAGTAGATGGGGCGCAGTACTTC
TRBV27	.	TRBJ1-3	TRBD1	CASSLSVGTGPIYF	TGTGCCAGCAGTTTATCTGTAGGGACAGGGCCCATATATTTT
TRBV2	few	TRBJ1-5	TRBD1	CASRPDRGGVEPQHF	TGTGCCAGCAGACCGGACAGGGGAGGTGTGGAGCCCCAGCATTTT
TRBV2	.	TRBJ2-1	.	CAFLLRGIGSYNEQFF	TGTGCCTTCCTACTGAGGGGGATCGGCTCCTACAATGAGCAGTTCTTC
TRBV11-2	.	TRBJ2-1	.	CASSLDYPNSYNEQFF	TGTGCCAGCAGCTTGGACTACCCGAACTCCTACAATGAGCAGTTCTTC
TRBV14	.	TRBJ2-1	TRBD2	CASTRTPGLAIDEQFF	TGTGCCAGCACCCGAACCCCGGGACTAGCGATCGATGAGCAGTTCTTC